This TCR beta chain appears in the sequencing data of a study of blood T cell repertoires in COVID-19. As for the study in general: Sample material is recorded as cDNA or gDNA derived from T cells, B-cell-depleted T cells, or PBMCs.

Germline assignment: CDR1 SGHNT and CDR2 YYREEE (reference sequence). Losses at the gene ends were 0 bases for V and 3 bases for J; bases not matched to a gene: 2. The CDR3 contains 15 residues. Clones were read by immunoSEQ multiplex PCR, and TCRdb kept only the in-frame ones, dropping some. The table shows roughly 100,000 clones, with 80% to 90% occurring only once. The chain links TRBV5-4 to TRBJ2-1; 8 bases line up with TRBD2. This clonotype originated in a woman over 75 with acute or convalescent COVID-19. The sample consisted of peripheral blood. CDR3 in amino acids: CASSLAGGIYNEQFF. In DNA form, the CDR3 reads TGTGCCAGCAGCTTGGCGGGGGGGATCTACAATGAGCAGTTCTTC.